This T cell receptor beta chain was identified in a study of cytomegalovirus exposure and HLA in healthy donors. Study-wide results and caveats: Rare TCR sequences predominated, though certain public TCRs were found in many donors.

The V and J ends lost 3 bases and 0 bases respectively, with 13 bases between them. Germline V CDR1 and CDR2: SGDLS, YYNGEE. This CDR3 has 16 amino acids. Worth noting for this clone: Antigen specificity is unknown.

Amplification used 60 Vbeta primers and 13 Jbeta primers. Assay used: immunoSEQ multiplex PCR; TCRdb lists only in-frame clones, some missing. The sample lists approximately 160,000 clones; 60% to 85% were seen once. Sample: PBMCs. The rearrangement joins TRBV9 to TRBJ2-1; D is unclear. The sequence was collected from a male donor in good health and CMV-seropositive. CDR3 region: CASSGSVPSSYNEQFF. The CDR3 bases are TGTGCCAGCAGCGGATCTGTACCTAGCTCCTACAATGAGCAGTTCTTC. Full variable domain (missing parts from reference TRBV9 and TRBJ2-1): DSGVTQTPKHLITATGQRVTLRCSPRSGDLSVYWYQQSLDQGLQFLIQYYNGEERAKGNILERFSAQQFPDLHSELNLSSLELGDSALYFCASSGSVPSSYNEQFFGPGTRLTVL.